The T cell receptor (beta chain) described here comes from a study of T-cell reconstitution after alpha-beta-depleted transplantation in children. The CDR3 consists of 13 residues. Per germline, CDR1 SQVTM and CDR2 ANQGSEA. Trimming shortened V by 3 bases and J by 4 bases, and 12 bases separated the two germline ends. Unique molecular identifiers were incorporated during preparation of the TCRbeta library. TCRdb recomputed calls from the PCR reads with MiXCR, one row per CDR3 protein. This sample has 350,000 to 400,000 distinct CDR3 sequences, with approximately 20% found just once. Sequencing was performed on PBMCs from the stem cell graft donor, taken from the stem cell graft. This TCR derives from a human donor who donated a stem cell graft to a child with acute myeloid leukemia. The chain links TRBV29-1 to TRBJ2-5; D ambiguous. The CDR3: CSVDVGGVETQYF. CDR3 nucleotide sequence: TGCAGCGTTGATGTGGGCGGAGTAGAGACCCAGTACTTC.